This is a list of T cell receptor beta chains from one sample in a study of neurological immune-mediated disorders. A single record per CDR3 protein comes from TCRdb applying MiXCR to the 5' RACE reads. The sample holds tens of thousands of distinct CDR3 sequences; about 5% are singletons and the top ten take roughly 1.4%. Material for sequencing was CD4+ T cells from blood. The receptors derive from a woman aged 18-29 years with multiple sclerosis. Each CDR3 is given with its conserved first and last residue. D genes are given only for firm matches. The size entry is marked missing in some rows and otherwise reads once, few, many or a size class.

V gene	clone size	D gene	J gene	CDR3 DNA	CDR3 protein
TRBV9	many	TRBD2	TRBJ2-3	TGTGCCAGCAGCGTTTTAGCGGGGGTAGCAGATACGCAGTATTTT	CASSVLAGVADTQYF
TRBV10-3	many	.	TRBJ1-2	TGTGCCATCCTACTAGATGGGACATCTAACTATGGCTACACCTTC	CAILLDGTSNYGYTF
TRBV7-9	.	TRBD2	TRBJ2-5	TGTGCCAGCAGCTTACCTACTAGCGGGCCGTACCAAGAGACCCAGTACTTC	CASSLPTSGPYQETQYF
TRBV6-1	many	TRBD1	TRBJ1-1	TGTGCCAGCAGTGACGAGGGGGCGCGGAACACTGAAGCTTTCTTT	CASSDEGARNTEAFF
TRBV20-1	.	.	TRBJ1-4	TGCAGTGCCGCACCCACAACTAATGAAAAACTGTTTTTT	CSAAPTTNEKLFF
TRBV18	.	.	TRBJ1-1	TGTGCCAGCTCACCAAGCGGGGGTAGGAACACTGAAGCTTTCTTT	CASSPSGGRNTEAFF
TRBV9	many	TRBD1	TRBJ2-1	TGTGCCAGCAGCCCGCGACAGGGGGCAAGCAATGAGCAGTTCTTC	CASSPRQGASNEQFF
TRBV5-1	many	.	TRBJ2-1	TGCGCCAGCATGCTCCGGACCACGTCGGCTGAGCAGTTCTTC	CASMLRTTSAEQFF
TRBV7-6	many	.	TRBJ1-1	TGTGCCAGCAGCAATAAACAGGGAAGCACTGAAGCTTTCTTT	CASSNKQGSTEAFF
TRBV18	.	.	TRBJ1-3	TGTGCCAGCTCACCATCCGGGACCGTAACTGGAAACACCATATATTTT	CASSPSGTVTGNTIYF
TRBV5-5	many	TRBD1	TRBJ2-1	TGTGCCAGCAGCTCCAGACAGGGGAGTCCCTACAATGAGCAGTTCTTC	CASSSRQGSPYNEQFF
TRBV6-5	.	.	TRBJ1-1	TGTGCCAGCAGTTTCGCCGCGGTGGGCCACACTGAAGCTTTCTTT	CASSFAAVGHTEAFF
TRBV5-1	many	.	TRBJ1-2	TGCGCCAGCAGCTTGGAGGAGGGTACCAACGATGGCTACACCTTC	CASSLEEGTNDGYTF
TRBV29-1	many	.	TRBJ2-5	TGCAGCGTTGTCGAGGGATCCGAGACCCAGTACTTC	CSVVEGSETQYF
TRBV14	many	.	TRBJ2-5	TGTGCCAGCAGCCAAGCTTGGATCGGACTAGAGACCCAGTACTTC	CASSQAWIGLETQYF
TRBV5-1	many	.	TRBJ1-1	TGCGCCAGCAGCCCAACCCCAGGCGTGGGAGGAGCTGAAGCTTTCTTT	CASSPTPGVGGAEAFF
TRBV5-1	many	.	TRBJ2-3	TGCGCCAGCCACCTTCGTGGGGTTAGCACAGATACGCAGTATTTT	CASHLRGVSTDTQYF
TRBV5-1	many	.	TRBJ1-3	TGCGCCAGCAGTGAAACCCTGGACACCATATATTTT	CASSETLDTIYF
TRBV19	.	TRBD1	TRBJ1-6	TGTGCCAGTAGTAGGACCGGGACAGGTGGGGCAGGGCTAGATCCCCTCCACTTT	CASSRTGTGGAGLDPLHF
TRBV7-2	many	.	TRBJ1-1	TGTGCCAGCAGCCCAGACGGCAGGGAGTTTAGTGAAGCTTTCTTT	CASSPDGREFSEAFF
TRBV6-6	many	TRBD2	TRBJ2-3	TGTGCCAGCAGTCGAGGACTAGCGGGGGGGGCAGATACGCAGTATTTT	CASSRGLAGGADTQYF
TRBV20-1	.	TRBD2	TRBJ2-3	TGCAGTGCTTTTTCGGGACTAGCGGGAGGCACGCAGTATTTT	CSAFSGLAGGTQYF
TRBV7-3	many	.	TRBJ2-2	TGTGCCAGCAGCTTGGCCAAGAACACCGGGGAGCTGTTTTTT	CASSLAKNTGELFF
TRBV5-1	many	.	TRBJ1-3	TGCGCCAGCAGCTTGGGGGGAACCTCTGGAAACACCATATATTTT	CASSLGGTSGNTIYF
TRBV4-1	many	.	TRBJ2-2	TGCGCCAGCAGCCGCGATAACACCGGGGAGCTGTTTTTT	CASSRDNTGELFF
TRBV20-1	many	TRBD2	TRBJ2-1	TGCAGTGTGAGCAATAGCGGGAGGCCGGGCGAGCAGTTCTTC	CSVSNSGRPGEQFF
TRBV20-1	many	TRBD1	TRBJ1-6	TGCAGTGCTAACTCGGGACAGTATAATTCACCCCTCCACTTT	CSANSGQYNSPLHF
TRBV5-1	many	.	TRBJ1-2	TGCGCCAGCAGCCCGGGACGGGATTTTACGCCGAGGGGCTACACCTTC	CASSPGRDFTPRGYTF
TRBV5-6	many	.	TRBJ2-2	TGTGCCAGCAGCTTGGTTTCCGGAATCACCGGGGAGCTGTTTTTT	CASSLVSGITGELFF
TRBV6-5	many	TRBD2	TRBJ2-5	TGTGCCAGCAGGTTCCTTCCGACTAGCGGGAGTAACTTGGGAGGAGAGACCCAGTACTTC	CASRFLPTSGSNLGGETQYF
TRBV12-3/TRBV12-4	many	TRBD1	TRBJ1-1	TGTGCCAGCAGTTTGGCAGGGGGCCGGCACACTGAAGCTTTCTTT	CASSLAGGRHTEAFF
TRBV20-1	many	.	TRBJ2-5	TGCAGTGCTAGGAGACCGGAAGAGACCCAGTACTTC	CSARRPEETQYF
TRBV6-1	many	.	TRBJ1-2	TGTGCCAGCAGTGAGGGATTGAGACAGCCAAACTATGGCTACACCTTC	CASSEGLRQPNYGYTF
TRBV5-4	few	TRBD1	TRBJ2-1	TGTGCCAGCAGCTTAACGACAGGGTCAACAAATGAGCAGTTCTTC	CASSLTTGSTNEQFF
TRBV7-7	many	TRBD2	TRBJ2-1	TGTGCTAGCAGTCCTACGGTCAGCGGGAGCTCCTACAATGAGCAGTTCTTC	CASSPTVSGSSYNEQFF
TRBV5-1	many	TRBD1	TRBJ1-6	TGCGCCAGCAGCGGGTATCAGGGGGCCGATTCACCCCTCCACTTT	CASSGYQGADSPLHF
TRBV10-3	once	.	TRBJ1-3	TGTGCCATCAGTGATCCGAGATCTCCTGGAAACACCATATATTTT	CAISDPRSPGNTIYF
TRBV18	many	.	TRBJ1-2	TGTGCCAGCTCACCACAGGCTAACCGGCAGCTCAAGTGGGGCTACACCTTC	CASSPQANRQLKWGYTF
TRBV7-2	many	TRBD2	TRBJ2-1	TGTGCCAGCAGCCCCCGTGTTAGCGGGGGATACAATGAGCAGTTCTTC	CASSPRVSGGYNEQFF
TRBV7-2	many	.	TRBJ2-5	TGTGCCAGCCACAGGGGGGGAGAGACCCAGTACTTC	CASHRGGETQYF
TRBV6-5	many	.	TRBJ2-1	TGTGCCAGCAGTTCCCCCCCGACCTGGAGCTCCTACAATGAGCAGTTCTTC	CASSSPPTWSSYNEQFF
TRBV5-1	many	.	TRBJ2-7	TGCGCCAGCAGCTTGCACGGAAGACCCGGGGACAACGACGAGCAGTACTTC	CASSLHGRPGDNDEQYF
TRBV20-1	.	.	TRBJ1-2	TGCAGTGCTACCCGGACAGAAGGCTATGGCTACACCTTC	CSATRTEGYGYTF
TRBV7-2	many	.	TRBJ2-3	TGTGCCAGCAGCCTAGCAAATACGCAGTATTTT	CASSLANTQYF
TRBV5-1	many	.	TRBJ2-3	TGCGCCAGCAGCTCCCTCGGCACAGATACGCAGTATTTT	CASSSLGTDTQYF
TRBV6-2/TRBV6-3	many	TRBD2	TRBJ2-1	TGTGCCAGCAGTTCCAGGACTAGCGGTTGGAATGAGCAGTTCTTC	CASSSRTSGWNEQFF
TRBV7-2	many	TRBD2	TRBJ2-2	TGTGCCAGCAGCCTAGCGGGACAGACCACCGGGGAGCTGTTTTTT	CASSLAGQTTGELFF
TRBV12-3/TRBV12-4	many	TRBD1	TRBJ1-1	TGTGCCAGCAGTTTAGACAGGGGGCGGCCAGGGGCTTTCTTT	CASSLDRGRPGAFF
TRBV12-3/TRBV12-4	.	TRBD1	TRBJ1-1	TGTGCCAGCAGCCTAACGACAGGGTCGAACACTGAAGCTTTCTTT	CASSLTTGSNTEAFF
TRBV18	many	TRBD2	TRBJ2-5	TGTGCCAGCTCACCAGATCGGCTAGCGGTGCAAGAGACCCAGTACTTC	CASSPDRLAVQETQYF
TRBV28	.	TRBD2	TRBJ2-1	TGTGCCAGCAGCGGGGGGGGGGCGGTCTACAATGAGCAGTTCTTC	CASSGGGAVYNEQFF
TRBV27	.	TRBD1	TRBJ2-2	TGTGCCAGCAGGCACAAGGGGGCAGGGTGGGAGCTGTTTTTT	CASRHKGAGWELFF
TRBV20-1	many	.	TRBJ2-7	TGCAGTGCTCCGACAGATGCCTACGAGCAGTACTTC	CSAPTDAYEQYF